This T cell receptor (beta chain) appears in the sequencing data of a study of blood T cell repertoires in COVID-19. Background on the study: Samples representing acute and convalescent COVID-19 were sourced from the United States, Italy and Spain. From T cells, B-cell-depleted T cells, or PBMCs came the material, which was cDNA or gDNA.

After removal of 4 bases from V and 5 bases from J, the junction contained 16 bases not matched to a gene. There are 18 residues in the CDR3. Germline values: CDR1 MNHEY, CDR2 SMNVEV (reference sequence). Authors' data handling: Amplification with reference gene primers provided the estimates of nucleated cell counts. Profiled with immunoSEQ multiplex PCR; TCRdb holds only in-frame clones, not every one. That table is the source of V, J and clone size, and D and trimming were worked out from the DNA. The sample consists of fewer than 300,000 clones, roughly 85% of them appearing once. V and J are TRBV27 and TRBJ2-1, with 8 bases that match TRBD1. The sequencing sample was made of peripheral blood. The sequence was obtained from a woman younger than 35 with acute or convalescent COVID-19. The CDR3 nucleotides are TGTGCCAGCAGTTCTCAACATCCTCGGGACAGGAGTCACAATGAGCAGTTCTTC. Amino acids: CASSSQHPRDRSHNEQFF.